One T cell receptor (beta chain) is described in this entry. Its antigen is unknown. Germline V gives CDR1 PRHDT, CDR2 FYEKMQ (reference sequence). CDR3 length: 14 residues. V lost 4 bases and J lost 0; bases outside the gene matches: 2. This sample was taken from a study of cytomegalovirus exposure and HLA in healthy donors. The study, taken as a whole, reports: Immune exposure information comprised only CMV serostatus. When a later analysis compared HLA-associated TCR beta chains with equally common others, the HLA-associated chains turned out to be more clonally expanded and to have lower generation probabilities. Despite most TCR sequences being rare, some public TCRs occurred in many donors.

PCR used 60 Vbeta primers and 13 Jbeta primers. Clones were sequenced by immunoSEQ multiplex PCR, and TCRdb holds only the in-frame ones, with some missing. The sample contains 180,000 or so clones, roughly 80% of which appear only once. The sequenced material came from PBMCs. This receptor was obtained from a young woman in good health and CMV-seronegative. The chain recombines TRBV13 with TRBJ2-7; 8 positions agree with TRBD1. The CDR3: CASSWTGTSYEQYF. CDR3 nucleotide sequence: TGTGCCAGCAGCTGGACAGGGACCTCCTACGAGCAGTACTTC.